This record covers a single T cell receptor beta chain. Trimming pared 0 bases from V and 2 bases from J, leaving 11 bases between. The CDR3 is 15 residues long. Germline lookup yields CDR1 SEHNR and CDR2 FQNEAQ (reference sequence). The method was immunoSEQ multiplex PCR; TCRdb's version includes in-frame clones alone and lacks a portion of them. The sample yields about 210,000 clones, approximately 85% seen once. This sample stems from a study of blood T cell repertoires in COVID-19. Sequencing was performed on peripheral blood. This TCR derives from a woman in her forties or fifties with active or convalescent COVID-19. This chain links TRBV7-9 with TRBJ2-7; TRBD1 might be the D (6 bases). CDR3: CASSLAGATTYEQYF. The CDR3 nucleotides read TGTGCCAGCAGCTTAGCGGGGGCAACAACCTACGAGCAGTACTTC.